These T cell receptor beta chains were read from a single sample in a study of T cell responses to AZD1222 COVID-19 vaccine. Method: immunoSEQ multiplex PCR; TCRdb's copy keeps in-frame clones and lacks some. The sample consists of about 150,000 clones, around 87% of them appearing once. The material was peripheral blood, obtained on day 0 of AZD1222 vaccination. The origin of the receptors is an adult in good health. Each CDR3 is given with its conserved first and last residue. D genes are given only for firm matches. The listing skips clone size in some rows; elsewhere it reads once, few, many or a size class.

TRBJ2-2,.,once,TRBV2,CASSEALRGTGELFF,TGTGCCAGCAGTGAAGCGCTTCGGGGGACCGGGGAGCTGTTTTTT
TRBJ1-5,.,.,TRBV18,CASSPDRRSNQPQHF,TGTGCCAGCTCACCTGACAGGAGGAGCAATCAGCCCCAGCATTTT
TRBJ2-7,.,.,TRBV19,CASSIIGQRSYEQYF,TGTGCCAGTAGTATAATTGGGCAGAGATCCTACGAGCAGTACTTC
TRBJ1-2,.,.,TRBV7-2,CASSLSYRVHGYTF,TGTGCCAGCAGCTTATCCTACAGGGTCCATGGCTACACCTTC
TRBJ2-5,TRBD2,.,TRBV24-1,CATSDSTSGKETQYF,TGTGCCACCAGTGATTCGACTAGCGGGAAAGAGACCCAGTACTTC
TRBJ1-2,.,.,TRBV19,CASTQGYGYTF,TGTGCCAGTACTCAGGGCTATGGCTACACCTTC
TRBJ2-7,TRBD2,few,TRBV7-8,CASSSLSGGSDHEQYF,TGTGCCAGCAGCTCCCTTTCGGGAGGATCCGACCACGAGCAGTACTTC
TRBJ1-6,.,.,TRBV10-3,CAISDEAVGGGSPLHF,TGTGCCATCAGTGACGAGGCCGTCGGAGGTGGCTCACCCCTCCACTTT
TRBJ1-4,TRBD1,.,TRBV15,CATSRRDRGRVNEKLFF,TGTGCCACCAGCAGAAGGGACAGGGGCCGCGTTAATGAAAAACTGTTTTTT
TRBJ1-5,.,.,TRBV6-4,CASSLNPDSNQPQHF,TGTGCCAGCAGTCTAAACCCCGATAGCAATCAGCCCCAGCATTTT
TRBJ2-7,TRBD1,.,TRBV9,CASSEGQGAWDEQYF,TGTGCCAGCAGCGAAGGACAGGGGGCTTGGGACGAGCAGTACTTC
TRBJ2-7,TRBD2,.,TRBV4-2,CASSLGLAVTYEQYF,TGTGCCAGCAGCCTCGGACTAGCGGTAACCTACGAGCAGTACTTC
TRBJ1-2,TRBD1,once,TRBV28,CASSGTANYGYTF,TGTGCCAGCAGCGGGACAGCTAACTATGGCTACACCTTC
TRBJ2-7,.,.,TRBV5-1,CASSLRPNSYEQYF,TGCGCCAGCAGCTTGCGACCCAACTCCTACGAGCAGTACTTC
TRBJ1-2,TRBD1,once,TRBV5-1,CASSSGTGDYGYTF,TGCGCCAGCAGTTCCGGGACAGGGGATTATGGCTACACCTTC
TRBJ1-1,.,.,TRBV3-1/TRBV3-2,CASTRTDTEAFF,TGTGCCAGCACCCGGACAGACACTGAAGCTTTCTTT
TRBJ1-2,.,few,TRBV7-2,CASSLTPTGDGYTF,TGTGCCAGCAGCTTAACACCGACAGGAGATGGCTACACCTTC
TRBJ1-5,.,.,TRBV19,CASTPLGARQPQHF,TGTGCCAGTACCCCCTTGGGGGCGCGTCAGCCCCAGCATTTT
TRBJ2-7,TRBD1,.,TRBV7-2,CASSTRTGSSYEQYF,TGTGCCAGCAGCACCCGGACAGGGAGCTCCTACGAGCAGTACTTC
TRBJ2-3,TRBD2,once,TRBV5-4,CASSLGRTSGIPTDTQYF,TGTGCCAGCAGCTTGGGCCGGACTAGCGGGATTCCCACAGATACGCAGTATTTT
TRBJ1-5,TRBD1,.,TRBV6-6,CASSRGTDSNQPQHF,TGTGCCAGCAGCAGAGGGACAGATAGCAATCAGCCCCAGCATTTT
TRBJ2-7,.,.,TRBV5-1,CASSPTGLETYEQYF,TGCGCCAGCAGCCCAACAGGGTTGGAGACCTACGAGCAGTACTTC
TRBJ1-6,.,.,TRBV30,CAWSVPGFRSPLHF,TGTGCCTGGAGTGTACCAGGGTTCCGCTCACCCCTCCACTTT
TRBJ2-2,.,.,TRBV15,CATRTGARANTGELFF,TGTGCCACCAGAACCGGGGCCAGGGCGAACACCGGGGAGCTGTTTTTT
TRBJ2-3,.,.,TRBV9,CASSVGGTDTQYF,TGTGCCAGCAGCGTAGGAGGCACAGATACGCAGTATTTT
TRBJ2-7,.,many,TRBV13,CASSLGGRAPYEQYF,TGTGCCAGCAGCTTAGGAGGCCGGGCTCCCTACGAGCAGTACTTC
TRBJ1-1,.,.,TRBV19,CASRQGVTEAFF,TGTGCCAGTAGACAGGGTGTCACTGAAGCTTTCTTT
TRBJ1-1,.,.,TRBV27,CASSFWRNTEAFF,TGTGCCAGCAGTTTCTGGCGGAACACTGAAGCTTTCTTT
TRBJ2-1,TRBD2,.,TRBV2,CASTGGTSGSHEQFF,TGTGCCAGCACCGGAGGGACTAGCGGGAGTCATGAGCAGTTCTTC
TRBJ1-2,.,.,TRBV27,CASSPILRGRGPGYTF,TGTGCCAGCAGCCCAATACTTCGCGGACGGGGCCCGGGCTACACCTTC
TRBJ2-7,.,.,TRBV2,CASRTDSSEQYF,TGTGCCAGCAGGACCGACAGTTCCGAGCAGTACTTC
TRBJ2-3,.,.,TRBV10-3,CAISDGTDTQYF,TGTGCCATCAGTGATGGGACAGATACGCAGTATTTT
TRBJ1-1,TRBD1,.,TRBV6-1,CASSETGGFTEAFF,TGTGCCAGCAGTGAAACAGGGGGATTCACTGAAGCTTTCTTT
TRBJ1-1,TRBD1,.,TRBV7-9,CASSFRGSGTEAFF,TGTGCCAGCAGCTTCAGGGGGTCTGGCACTGAAGCTTTCTTT
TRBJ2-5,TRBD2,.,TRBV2,CASRRGGRAETQYF,TGTGCCAGCAGGAGGGGCGGGAGGGCAGAGACCCAGTACTTC
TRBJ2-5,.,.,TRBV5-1,CASSFRYQETQYF,TGCGCCAGCAGCTTCCGCTATCAAGAGACCCAGTACTTC
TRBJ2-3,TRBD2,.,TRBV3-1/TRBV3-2,CASSQIRLAGEDTQYF,TGTGCCAGCAGCCAAATTAGACTAGCGGGAGAAGATACGCAGTATTTT
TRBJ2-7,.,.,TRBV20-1,CSAPRGNEQYF,TGCAGTGCCCCGCGGGGTAACGAGCAGTACTTC
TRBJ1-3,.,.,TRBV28,CASRQGSSGNTIYF,TGTGCCAGCAGGCAAGGGAGCTCTGGAAACACCATATATTTT
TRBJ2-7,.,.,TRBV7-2,CASSSTLGGYEQYF,TGTGCCAGCAGTTCAACCTTGGGGGGCTACGAGCAGTACTTC
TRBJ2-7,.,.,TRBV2,CASRLGGGASYEQYF,TGTGCCAGCAGGCTCGGAGGGGGCGCATCCTACGAGCAGTACTTC
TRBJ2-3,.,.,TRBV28,CASSSHSGTTDTQYF,TGTGCCAGCAGTTCCCACTCCGGGACCACAGATACGCAGTATTTT
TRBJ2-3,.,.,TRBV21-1,CASSKVGRVLWSTDTQYF,TGTGCCAGCAGCAAAGTGGGCAGAGTCCTTTGGAGCACAGATACGCAGTATTTT
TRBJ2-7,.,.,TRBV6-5,CASSPFVGAYEQYF,TGTGCCAGCAGTCCATTCGTTGGGGCCTACGAGCAGTACTTC
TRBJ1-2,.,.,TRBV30,CAWSTGGVFGYTF,TGTGCCTGGAGTACCGGGGGTGTGTTTGGCTACACCTTC
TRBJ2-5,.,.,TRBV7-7,CASSPDNRVFGTQYF,TGTGCCAGCAGTCCGGACAACCGAGTCTTCGGGACCCAGTACTTC
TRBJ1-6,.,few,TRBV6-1,CASSVLSGTVNSPLHF,TGTGCCAGCAGTGTCCTGTCAGGGACGGTAAATTCACCCCTCCACTTT
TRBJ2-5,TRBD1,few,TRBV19,CASSRNPQGAETQYF,TGTGCCAGTAGCCGGAACCCACAGGGGGCCGAGACCCAGTACTTC
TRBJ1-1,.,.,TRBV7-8,CASSSGQYTEAFF,TGTGCCAGCAGCTCAGGACAGTACACTGAAGCTTTCTTT